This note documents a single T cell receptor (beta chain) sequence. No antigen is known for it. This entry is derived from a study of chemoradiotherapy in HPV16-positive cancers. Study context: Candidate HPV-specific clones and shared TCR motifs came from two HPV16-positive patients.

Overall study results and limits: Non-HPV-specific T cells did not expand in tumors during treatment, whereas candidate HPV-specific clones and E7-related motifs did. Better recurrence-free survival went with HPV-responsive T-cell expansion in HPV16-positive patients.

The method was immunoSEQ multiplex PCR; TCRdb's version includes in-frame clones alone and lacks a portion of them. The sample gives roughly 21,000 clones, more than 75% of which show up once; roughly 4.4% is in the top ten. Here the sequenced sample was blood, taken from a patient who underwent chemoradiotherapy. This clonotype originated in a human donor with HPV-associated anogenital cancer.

In nucleotides, the CDR3 is TGCGCCAGCAGCGTCGGGACAGGGGTAGCGGCGAAAGATGGCTACACCTTC. Residues: CASSVGTGVAAKDGYTF. The chain recombines TRBV5-1 with TRBJ1-2; 10 positions agree with TRBD1. Germline V gene data show CDR1 as SGHRS and CDR2 as YFSETQ. The CDR3 sequence is 17 residues long. With 4 bases clipped from V and 6 bases from J, the junction kept 15 bases outside the gene matches.